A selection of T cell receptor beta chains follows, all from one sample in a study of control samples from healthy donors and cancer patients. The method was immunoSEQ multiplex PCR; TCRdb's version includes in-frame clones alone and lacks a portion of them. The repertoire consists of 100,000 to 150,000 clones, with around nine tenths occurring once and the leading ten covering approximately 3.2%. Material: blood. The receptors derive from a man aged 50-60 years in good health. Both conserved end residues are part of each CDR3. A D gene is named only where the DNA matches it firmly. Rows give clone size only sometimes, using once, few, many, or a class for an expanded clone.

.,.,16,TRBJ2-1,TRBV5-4,CASSLSTPNSYNEQFF,TGTGCCAGCAGCTTGTCGACACCGAACTCCTACAATGAGCAGTTCTTC
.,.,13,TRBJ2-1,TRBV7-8,CASSFGQSNEQFF,TGTGCCAGCAGCTTCGGACAGTCCAATGAGCAGTTCTTC
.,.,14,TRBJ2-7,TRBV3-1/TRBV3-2,CASSQDRQRLQQYF,TGTGCCAGCAGCCAAGATAGACAGAGGTTACAGCAGTACTTC
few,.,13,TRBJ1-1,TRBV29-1,CSADPGWDTEAFF,TGCAGCGCTGACCCAGGGTGGGACACTGAAGCTTTCTTT
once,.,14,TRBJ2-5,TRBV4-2,CASSGAGTRETQYF,TGTGCCAGCAGCGGGGCGGGGACCAGAGAGACCCAGTACTTC
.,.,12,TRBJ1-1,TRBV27,CASSTATEEAFF,TGTGCCAGCAGTACAGCGACAGAGGAAGCTTTCTTT
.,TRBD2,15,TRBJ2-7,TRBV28,CASSLRGLASYEQYF,TGTGCCAGCAGTTTAAGGGGACTAGCGTCCTACGAGCAGTACTTC
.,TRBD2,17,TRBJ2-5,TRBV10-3,CAIGRDQRAGGPQTQYF,TGTGCCATTGGCCGGGACCAAAGGGCGGGGGGGCCCCAGACCCAGTACTTC
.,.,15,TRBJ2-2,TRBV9,CASSSRDPNTGELFF,TGTGCCAGCAGCTCTCGGGACCCCAACACCGGGGAGCTGTTTTTT
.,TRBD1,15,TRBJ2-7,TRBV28,CASSSTGALSYEQYF,TGTGCCAGCAGTTCAACAGGGGCCCTATCCTACGAGCAGTACTTC
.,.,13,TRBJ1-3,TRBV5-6,CASSLGRADTIYF,TGTGCCAGCAGCTTAGGGAGGGCGGACACCATATATTTT
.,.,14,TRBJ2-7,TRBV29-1,CSARHLRGSYEQYF,TGCAGCGCTCGACACCTAAGGGGCTCCTACGAGCAGTACTTC
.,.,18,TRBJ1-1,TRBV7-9,CASSFAWGGAEALTEAFF,TGTGCCAGCAGCTTCGCGTGGGGGGGGGCTGAGGCCCTAACTGAAGCTTTCTTT
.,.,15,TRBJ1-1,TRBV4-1,CASSPTTSRGTEAFF,TGCGCCAGCAGCCCTACGACATCCCGAGGCACTGAAGCTTTCTTT
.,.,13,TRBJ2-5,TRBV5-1,CASNEALGETQYF,TGCGCCAGCAATGAGGCCCTCGGGGAGACCCAGTACTTC
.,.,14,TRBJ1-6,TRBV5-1,CASSRRPWNSPLHF,TGCGCCAGCAGCCGTAGACCCTGGAATTCACCCCTCCACTTT
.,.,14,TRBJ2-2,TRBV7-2,CASSLGGSRAGLFF,TGTGCCAGCAGCCTGGGGGGCAGCCGAGCTGGGCTGTTTTTT
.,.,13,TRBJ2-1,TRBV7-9,CASSYDSKGVQFF,TGTGCCAGCAGCTATGACTCAAAAGGGGTTCAGTTCTTC
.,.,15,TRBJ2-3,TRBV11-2,CASSLAGVLDDTQYF,TGTGCCAGCAGCTTAGCCGGGGTGCTCGATGATACGCAGTATTTT
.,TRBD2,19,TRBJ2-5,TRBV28,CASSFPRRVAGLHQETQYF,TGTGCCAGCAGTTTCCCCCGGAGGGTAGCGGGCCTGCACCAAGAGACCCAGTACTTC
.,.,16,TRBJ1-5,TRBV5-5,CASSLAPGGGNQPQHF,TGTGCCAGCAGCTTGGCTCCCGGGGGCGGTAATCAGCCCCAGCATTTT
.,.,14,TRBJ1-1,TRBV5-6,CASSPDGLNTEAFF,TGTGCCAGCAGCCCGGACGGATTGAACACTGAAGCTTTCTTT
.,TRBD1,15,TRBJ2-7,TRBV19,CASGRRDRGLDEQYF,TGTGCCAGTGGCCGGCGGGACAGGGGGCTCGACGAGCAGTACTTC
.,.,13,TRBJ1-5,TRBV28,CASSLAVNQPQHF,TGTGCCAGCAGTTTGGCTGTTAATCAGCCCCAGCATTTT
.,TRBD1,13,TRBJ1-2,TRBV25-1,CASSRGRFYGYTF,TGTGCCAGCAGCAGGGGGCGCTTCTATGGCTACACCTTC
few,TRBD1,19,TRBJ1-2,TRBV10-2,CATSEALLFFRDSAYGYTF,TGCGCCACCAGTGAAGCCCTACTATTCTTCCGGGACAGTGCCTATGGCTACACCTTC
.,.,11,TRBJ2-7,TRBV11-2,CASSYSYEQYF,TGTGCCAGCAGCTACTCCTACGAGCAGTACTTC